A selection of T cell receptor beta chains follows, all from one sample in a study of blood T cell repertoires in COVID-19. Some clones are missing from TCRdb's copy, which holds only in-frame ones; the method was immunoSEQ multiplex PCR. The table shows roughly 71,000 clones, with 75% to 85% occurring only once. The material sequenced was peripheral blood. The receptors here all came from a man between 70 and 80 years old who had recovered from COVID-19. The CDR3 runs from the conserved cysteine through the conserved F or W. The order of the fields is V gene, J gene, D gene, clone size, CDR3 length, CDR3 DNA, CDR3 protein. D genes are given only for firm matches. Clone sizes are given selectively: once, few, many, or a class where the clone is expanded.

TRBV6-2/TRBV6-3	TRBJ1-5	.	.	19	TGTGCCAGCAGTCGGAAGCAAACTCGCAGTGGTGGGAGTGAACAGCCCCAGCATTTT	CASSRKQTRSGGSEQPQHF
TRBV27	TRBJ2-1	.	.	15	TGTGCCAGCAGTTTAAAGGTAAAGGCGGGTAATGAGCAGTTCTTC	CASSLKVKAGNEQFF
TRBV29-1	TRBJ1-2	TRBD1	.	15	TGCAGCGCCCAAGGGCCGGGGGGTTTGCTAGGGACAGGTGCCTTC	CSAQGPGGLLGTGAF
TRBV7-2	TRBJ2-2	.	.	16	TGTGCCAGCAGCTCCGCAGGGCAGAGAATCACCGGGGAGCTGTTTTTT	CASSSAGQRITGELFF
TRBV6-4	TRBJ2-3	.	.	18	TGTGCCAGCAGTGACAAAGGGGGGGGACTATCTGGCACAGATACGCAGTATTTT	CASSDKGGGLSGTDTQYF
TRBV3-1/TRBV3-2	TRBJ1-5	TRBD1	.	15	TGTGCCAGCAGCCGGGGGACAGCAAGCAATCAGCCCCAGCATTTT	CASSRGTASNQPQHF
TRBV7-3	TRBJ2-1	TRBD2	.	15	TGTGCCAGCAGCTATACGGGGGGGCCCTACAATGAGCAGTTCTTC	CASSYTGGPYNEQFF
TRBV5-1	TRBJ2-2	.	.	13	TGCGCCAGCAGCTTCGGGGGAACCGGGGAGCTGTTTTTT	CASSFGGTGELFF
TRBV19	TRBJ2-7	TRBD2	.	14	TGTGCCAGTAGCCCGACTAGCGGGAAGAACGAGCAGTACTTC	CASSPTSGKNEQYF
TRBV19	TRBJ1-2	.	.	16	TGTGCCAGTAGTACCCCGAGGGGGGGGTCTAACTATGGCTACACCTTC	CASSTPRGGSNYGYTF
TRBV19	TRBJ2-5	.	.	14	TGTGCCAGTAGTATCACTAGATCCCAAGAGACCCAGTACTTC	CASSITRSQETQYF
TRBV6-5	TRBJ2-3	.	.	14	TGTGCCAGCAGTTTCGATACTAGCACAGATACGCAGTATTTT	CASSFDTSTDTQYF
TRBV7-2	TRBJ1-5	.	.	14	TGTGCCAGCAGCCCACAGAGAGGCAATCAGCCCCAGCATTTT	CASSPQRGNQPQHF
TRBV7-9	TRBJ2-5	.	once	14	TGTGCCAGCAGCTTATTCGGGGTATCTGAGACCCAGTACTTC	CASSLFGVSETQYF
TRBV6-5	TRBJ1-5	.	few	14	TGTGCCAGCAGTAACTTTGGGGGGATTCAGCCCCAGCATTTT	CASSNFGGIQPQHF
TRBV6-6	TRBJ1-2	.	many	12	TGTGCCAGCACGGGGACAAACTATGGCTACACCTTC	CASTGTNYGYTF
TRBV5-5	TRBJ2-2	TRBD2	.	15	TGTGCCAGCAGCGTTAGCGGGGGGTTCACCGGGGAGCTGTTTTTT	CASSVSGGFTGELFF
TRBV5-1	TRBJ1-4	.	.	17	TGCGCCAGCAGACAGGGTTCTTTTAACCTCGGCGATGAAAAACTGTTTTTT	CASRQGSFNLGDEKLFF
TRBV29-1	TRBJ2-5	TRBD1	.	13	TGCAGCGGGGGGACAGGGAACGGAGAGACCCAGTACTTC	CSGGTGNGETQYF
TRBV7-2	TRBJ1-6	TRBD1	.	15	TGTGCCAGCAGCACGACGGACAGGGGGCATTCACCCCTCCACTTT	CASSTTDRGHSPLHF
TRBV11-3	TRBJ2-1	TRBD2	.	14	TGTGCCAGCAGCACCGGGAGGGCCTCAGATGAGCAGTTCTTC	CASSTGRASDEQFF
TRBV25-1	TRBJ1-4	.	.	14	TGTGCCAGCAGTGATAGAGTGGCTAATGAAAAACTGTTTTTT	CASSDRVANEKLFF
TRBV5-6	TRBJ2-7	TRBD1	.	14	TGTGCCAGCAGCAAGGGACAGGGGACCTACGAGCAGTACTTC	CASSKGQGTYEQYF
TRBV30	TRBJ1-2	.	.	13	TGTGCCTGGACAGGGGTCGCTAACTATGGCTACACCTTC	CAWTGVANYGYTF
TRBV27	TRBJ2-7	TRBD2	.	14	TGTGCCAGCAGTTTATTCCGGGGGGACTACGAGCAGTACTTC	CASSLFRGDYEQYF
TRBV28	TRBJ2-2	.	.	14	TGTGCCAGCAGAGTCTACAGGGACACCGGGGAGCTGTTTTTT	CASRVYRDTGELFF
TRBV10-3	TRBJ2-5	TRBD1	once	17	TGTGCCATCAGTGAGTCTTCAGTCATCCAGGGGGAAGAGACCCAGTACTTC	CAISESSVIQGEETQYF
TRBV6-5	TRBJ2-2	TRBD1	.	15	TGTGCCACGAGACTCGGACAGGGTGTGCCCGGGGAGCTGTTTTTT	CATRLGQGVPGELFF
TRBV25-1	TRBJ1-1	.	few	12	TGTGCCAGCAGTTTCGCCGGGGTGGAAGCTTTCTTT	CASSFAGVEAFF
TRBV3-1/TRBV3-2	TRBJ2-1	.	.	16	TGTGCCAGCAGCCCAACCGCGACTAGGGGGGGGGCTGAGCAGTTCTTC	CASSPTATRGGAEQFF
TRBV5-6	TRBJ1-4	TRBD1	.	13	TGTGCCAGCAGCTTTTCCTTGGACAGGGCGAGACTTTTT	CASSFSLDRARLF
TRBV7-2	TRBJ2-7	TRBD1	.	15	TGTGCCAGCAGCCCCCGGGACAGAGGGTCCTACGAGCAGTACTTC	CASSPRDRGSYEQYF
TRBV5-4	TRBJ2-7	TRBD1	.	13	TGTGCCAGCAGCTCCGCGGGGACAGGCGAGCAGTACTTC	CASSSAGTGEQYF